This T cell receptor (beta chain) was retrieved from a study of cytotoxic CD8 clonotypes in ibrutinib-treated CLL (dated by TCRdb to the early 2020s). For the study in its entirety: The cohort was composed of approximately 11 relapsed/refractory and roughly 16 treatment-naive patients; IGHV unmutated status was identified in 17 to 18 patients. Longitudinal samples were obtainable from 26 of the 86 participants in the trial. Every remission and progressive disease sample was obtained while ibrutinib was still being received by the patients. Responses were partial in some 24 patients and complete in 2; after median approximately 69 months follow-up, approximately 15 stayed in remission and approximately twelve progressed. Cryopreserved peripheral blood mononuclear cells were collected at three points: before therapy, at response, and at either sustained remission or disease progression. On average, each sample had about 260,000 productive templates and 96,000 or so productive rearrangements. The response samples were drawn at a median of around eleven months into treatment, with a range of about 6 to 36 months. On the study overall, not on this receptor specifically: An increase in clonality was observed at ibrutinib response, with clonality remaining stable during sustained remission and falling back toward baseline at progression. Sustained-remission and progressing patients did not have matched sampling times, and lymph node repertoires were not examined. Baseline clonality exceeded that of age-matched healthy donors and correlated strongly with circulating CD8+ T-cell counts. Public clonotypes were rare and either shrank or stayed stable during treatment, and the rise in clonality at ibrutinib response reflected expansion of private clonotypes.

Relative to germline, V is missing 5 bases and J is missing 8 bases, with 6 bases of the junction outside any gene match. The CDR3 covers 14 residues, taking in both the cysteine and the phenylalanine. The CDR3 DNA has 42 bases and is translated from base 1. Looking up the germline V gene yields CDR1 MNHNS and CDR2 SASEGT. With respect to this clone: The antigen it recognizes is unknown. No base quality values were provided; no much bigger clone lies one nucleotide off.

On a MiSeq, deep resolution sequencing aimed for a depth between 1 in 1 million and 1 in 200,000 T cells, with each clonotype covered approximately 9.2x on average. TCR beta libraries were generated with the immunoSEQ hsTCRB Kit. In the paper's pipeline: ImmunoSEQ Data Assistant and ImmunoSEQ Analyzer were used for data analysis, and V, D and J genes were assigned according to IMGT definitions. Clonality was computed as one minus normalized Shannon entropy of productive rearrangement frequencies, ranging from 0 to 1. Only overrepresented clonotypes making up at least 0.05% of the repertoire of each patient were included in the public clonotype analysis. Approximately 14 age-matched healthy donor repertoires from immuneACCESS served as clonality controls. Here the immuneACCESS table is served through TCRdb, limited to in-frame sequences with V and J called. Missing clones are a known gap in these copies; in checked studies unresolved V genes cover under half, and the rest lacks a known reason. V, J and clone size derive from that table, while D and trimming were established from the DNA sequence. This sample gives around 150,000 clones in total; 80% of them show up just once. In total, the top ten clones hold about 7.4% of the sample.

For TCR beta library preparation, about 2 micrograms of genomic DNA was extracted from cryopreserved PBMCs. Longitudinal blood samples from CLL patients on ibrutinib monotherapy were analyzed using high-throughput TCR beta sequencing. The patients took part in an open-label, single-center phase 2 trial of ibrutinib monotherapy. Rearrangement joined TRBV6-1 to TRBJ2-3; TRBD2 lines up with 11 middle nucleotides. The source is a human donor with chronic lymphocytic leukemia. Sequencing used PBMCs, obtained after 36 months of ibrutinib treatment. The CDR3 loop reads CASSTTGLAGTQYF. The sequence in DNA is TGTGCCAGCAGTACTACCGGACTAGCGGGTACGCAGTATTTT.